This TCR beta chain was recovered during a study of spatial heterogeneity in lung cancer. Time point meaning: sample taken at primary tumor resection. The donor group consisted of over 55 patients who had untreated, early-stage non-small cell lung cancer. TCRdb called the 5' RACE reads again in MiXCR, with one record for every CDR3 protein. The sample carries about 48,000 distinct CDR3 sequences, roughly 5% recorded once. This CDR3 comprises 14 residues. The ends lost 7 bases at V and 4 bases at J; junction bases unmatched: 2. This clonotype has just a few counts. This material consisted of PBMCs, taken at surgery. V gene TRBV12-3 or TRBV12-4 combines with J gene TRBJ2-2; 11 positions agree with TRBD1. This TCR came from a male donor with early-stage non-small cell lung cancer. CDR3 coding DNA: TGTGCCAGCAAAGGGACAGGGGGCACCGGGGAGCTGTTTTTT. Its protein is CASKGTGGTGELFF.